The entry that follows covers one T cell receptor (beta chain) sequence. Its specificity is not known. This specimen comes from a study of T cells in Graves' hyperthyroidism and ophthalmopathy. Study outcomes and limitations: Before onset, ophthalmopathy was predicted by the model a median 6.5 months earlier.

Researchers took RNA transcripts and amplified the TCR beta CDR3 regions from them. The HTBI set primed first-round TCR CDR3 RT-PCR. In TCRdb, the multiplex PCR reads were re-called with MiXCR into one record per CDR3 protein. The sample shows under 400,000 distinct CDR3 sequences, 20% to 25% of them seen only once. V lost 1 base and J lost 6, with 10 bases in between. The germline CDR1 and CDR2 sequences are GTSNPN and SVGIG (reference sequence). CDR3 size: 13 residues. The TCR was taken from a man between 50 and 59 years old with Graves' hyperthyroidism. The sample consisted of blood. This chain connects TRBV30 to TRBJ1-5; D ambiguous. The chain's CDR3 is CAWSEVEGQPQHF. CDR3 DNA sequence: TGTGCCTGGAGTGAGGTGGAGGGTCAGCCCCAGCATTTT.